Following are 8 T cell receptor beta chains from one sample sequenced in a study of T cell responses to AZD1222 COVID-19 vaccine. The repertoire was sequenced with immunoSEQ multiplex PCR; TCRdb's copy has only in-frame clones and lacks some. The top ten clones hold 5.5% of a sample with some 150,000 clones, 70% to 90% of them seen once. The sequencing used peripheral blood, collected on day 0 of MenACWY control vaccination. The receptors stem from an adult in good health.

This chain connects TRBV28 to TRBJ1-3, with 7 bases identical to TRBD1. Trimming removed 5 bases from V and 0 bases from J; junction bases left unmatched: 10. In germline, CDR1 is MDHEN, CDR2 SYDVKM. The CDR3 is 17 residues long. The CDR3 DNA follows: TGTGCCAGCAGTAGGATCGGACAGGCGAGCTCTGGAAACACCATATATTTT. Translated, it gives CASSRIGQASSGNTIYF.

With regard to this clone: At one boundary the junction diverges from the germline segment, which might be a read error. V and J are TRBV2 and TRBJ2-7, with 7 bases lining up with TRBD1. Germline V CDR1 and CDR2: SNHLY, FYNNEI. This CDR3 has 11 amino acids. As DNA, the CDR3 is TGTGCCAGCAGTGAAGGAGGGGGCCCGGATTTC. Translation gives CASSEGGGPDF.

This clone has a handful of counts. The chain couples TRBV7-2 to TRBJ2-5; TRBD1 is a possible D gene (6 bases). Per the germline V gene, CDR1 is SGHTA and CDR2 is FQGNSA. The CDR3 has 15 amino acids. V shed 4 bases and J shed 4 bases, with 16 bases lying between them. In DNA, the CDR3 is TGTGCCAGCAGCTCGGCGTCGGGCAGGGGAGAGACCCAGTACTTC. Residues: CASSSASGRGETQYF.

CDR3 DNA: TGTGCCAGCAGCACCCGCCATGATCCGGGACCGACGATGGCTGAAGCTTTCTTT. This gives the protein CASSTRHDPGPTMAEAFF. V is TRBV11-3 and J is TRBJ1-1, with D possibly matching TRBD1 (5 bases). The V gene lost 5 bases and the J gene lost 6 bases, with 28 bases spanning the gap. Germline V lookup: CDR1 SGHNT, CDR2 YENEEA. The CDR3 length is 18 residues.

This rearrangement joins TRBV5-5 to TRBJ2-3, with no clear D. This CDR3 is built from 14 residues. V was clipped by 2 bases and J by 0 bases, with 7 bases between them. Germline CDR1 and CDR2: SGHKS and YYEKEE (reference sequence). The CDR3 here is CASSFITSTDTQYF. CDR3 DNA: TGTGCCAGCAGCTTTATCACTAGCACAGATACGCAGTATTTT. Using reference TRBV5-5 and TRBJ2-3 for the parts outside the CDR3, the full variable domain is DAGVTQSPTHLIKTRGQQVTLRCSPISGHKSVSWYQQVLGQGPQFIFQYYEKEERGRGNFPDRFSARQFPNYSSELNVNALLLGDSALYLCASSFITSTDTQYFGPGTRLTVL.

The genes are TRBV19 and TRBJ1-5, with D possibly matching TRBD1 (5 bases). Deletions cut 4 bases from V and 2 bases from J, with 9 bases between. The length of the CDR3 is 14 residues. From germline, CDR1 is LNHDA and CDR2 SQIVND (reference sequence). The CDR3 sequence: CASSRWDGNQPQHF. The DNA of the CDR3 is TGTGCCAGTAGTAGATGGGACGGCAATCAGCCCCAGCATTTT.

This clone was found once. CDR3 protein: CASKVAGGAFF. The CDR3 nucleotides are TGTGCCAGCAAGGTGGCCGGTGGAGCTTTCTTT. The chain combines TRBV6-5 with TRBJ1-1, with no clear D. Trimming took 7 bases from V and 10 from J, leaving 13 bases between them. The germline V gene encodes CDR1 MNHEY and CDR2 SVGAGI. The CDR3 sequence is 11 residues long.

This chain uses TRBV6-5 with TRBJ1-1; possibly TRBD1 for D (5 bases). Germline V lookup: CDR1 MNHEY, CDR2 SVGAGI. V gave up 2 bases and J gave up 5 bases, with 15 bases separating them. This CDR3 is 15 amino acids long. DNA for the CDR3: TGTGCCAGCAGTTACGAGGGGCTGGGGAAGACTGAAGCTTTCTTT. It translates to CASSYEGLGKTEAFF.